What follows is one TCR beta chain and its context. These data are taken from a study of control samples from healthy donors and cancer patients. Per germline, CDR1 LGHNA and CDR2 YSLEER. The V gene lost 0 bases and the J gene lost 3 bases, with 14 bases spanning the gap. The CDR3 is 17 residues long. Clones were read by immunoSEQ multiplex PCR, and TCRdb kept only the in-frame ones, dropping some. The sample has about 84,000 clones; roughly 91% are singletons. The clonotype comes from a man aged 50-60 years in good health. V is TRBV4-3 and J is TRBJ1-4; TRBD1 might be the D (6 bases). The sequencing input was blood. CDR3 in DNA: TGCGCCAGCAGCCAAGATTCGAGGGGGGCGGCTAATGAAAAACTGTTTTTT. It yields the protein CASSQDSRGAANEKLFF.